The clone carrying this TCR beta chain was found a few times. Its antigen remains unknown. The data stem from a study of breast tumors, draining lymph nodes, adjacent tissues. The CDR3 is 12 amino acids. Trimming removed 5 bases at V and 5 bases at J, with 6 bases between. Germline V lookup: CDR1 LNHNV, CDR2 YYDKDF (reference sequence). Breast cancer patients provided tissue from their axillary draining lymph nodes. Study conclusions and caveats: Luminal-like breast cancer showed significantly higher tumor–nontumor repertoire similarity than basal-like. The data were judged consistent with most tumor T cells coming from lymph node and expanding in tumor. Compared with lymph nodes, tumors were less diverse; compared with nontumor tissue, more. The lymph node origin of tumor T cells was framed as consistent with a hypothesis, not demonstrated.

TCRdb independently ran MiXCR on the multiplex PCR reads; one entry per CDR3 protein. The profile shows about 140,000 distinct CDR3 sequences, about 33% of them singletons. The sequenced sample consisted of axillary lymph node tissue. The chain recombines TRBV15 with TRBJ1-4; no clear D gene. The clonotype comes from a female donor with breast cancer. Some clones in this sample may be carry-over from other donors' samples. The CDR3 loop is CATSPENEKLFF. The DNA of the CDR3 is TGTGCCACCAGCCCCGAAAATGAAAAACTGTTTTTT.